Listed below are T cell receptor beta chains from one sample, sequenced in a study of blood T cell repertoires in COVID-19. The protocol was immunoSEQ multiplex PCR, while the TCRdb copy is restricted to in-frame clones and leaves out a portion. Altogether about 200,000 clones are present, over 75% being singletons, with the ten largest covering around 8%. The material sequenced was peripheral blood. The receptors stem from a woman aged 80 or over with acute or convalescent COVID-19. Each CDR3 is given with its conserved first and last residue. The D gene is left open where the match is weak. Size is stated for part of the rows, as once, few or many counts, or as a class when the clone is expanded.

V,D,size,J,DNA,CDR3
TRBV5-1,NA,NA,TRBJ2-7,TGCGCCAGCCACCGAGGGCCTAGCGCGGTCTACGAGCAGTACTTC,CASHRGPSAVYEQYF
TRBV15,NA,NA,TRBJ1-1,TGTGCCACCAGCAGCTATTTAGGGAGGACTGAAGCTTTCTTT,CATSSYLGRTEAFF
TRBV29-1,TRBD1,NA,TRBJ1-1,TGCAGCGTCGGCACAGGGGGCTTAACTGAAGCTTTCTTT,CSVGTGGLTEAFF
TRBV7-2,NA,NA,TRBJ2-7,TGTGCCAGCAGCTTCGGGACAAGGTCCTACGAGCAGTACTTC,CASSFGTRSYEQYF
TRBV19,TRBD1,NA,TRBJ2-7,TGTGCCAGTAGCCGACAGGGACCCTACGAGCAGTACTTC,CASSRQGPYEQYF
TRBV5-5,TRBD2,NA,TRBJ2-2,TGTGCCAGCAGCTTGGCCGGACTAGCGGGGGCAGGGAACACCGGGGAGCTGTTTTTT,CASSLAGLAGAGNTGELFF
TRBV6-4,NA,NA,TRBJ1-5,TGTGCCAGGGGGGCAGGACTCGATCAGCCCCAGCATTTT,CARGAGLDQPQHF
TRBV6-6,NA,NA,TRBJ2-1,TGTGCCAGCAGTCCCCTTCGAGGCGCGAGCTCCTACAATGAGCAGTTCTTC,CASSPLRGASSYNEQFF
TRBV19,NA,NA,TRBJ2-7,TGTGCCAGTAGTCCCCAGGCAGGGCTCTCCTACGAGCAGTACTTC,CASSPQAGLSYEQYF
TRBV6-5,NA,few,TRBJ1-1,TGTGCCAGCACGAAGCGGGGCGAGGTTGCTGAAGCTTTCTTT,CASTKRGEVAEAFF
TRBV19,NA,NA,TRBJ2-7,TGTGCCAGTAAAATGCAGGGCACATGGGCCAGCTCCTACGAGCAGTACTTC,CASKMQGTWASSYEQYF
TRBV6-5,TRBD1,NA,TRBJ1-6,TGTGCCAGCAGACAACAGGGGGCTTATAATTCACCCCTCCACTTT,CASRQQGAYNSPLHF
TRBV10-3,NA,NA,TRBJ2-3,TGTGCCATCAGTGCCGGCGGGGCAAACTCAGATACGCAGTATTTT,CAISAGGANSDTQYF
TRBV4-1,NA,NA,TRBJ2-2,TGCGCCAGCAGCCCACGAGGTAGCCAGGGGAGAACCGGGGAGCTGTTTTTT,CASSPRGSQGRTGELFF
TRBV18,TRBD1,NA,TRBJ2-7,TGTGCCAGCTCACCTTTAGGTGGGACAGCCGACGAGCAGTACTTC,CASSPLGGTADEQYF
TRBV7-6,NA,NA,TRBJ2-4,TGTGCCAGCAGCCCAGCCCCAGGGCTAGCCAAAAACATTCAGTACTTC,CASSPAPGLAKNIQYF
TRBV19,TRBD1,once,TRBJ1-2,TGTGCCAGTAGGGACATTACAGGGGGCGTTGGTGGCTACACCTTC,CASRDITGGVGGYTF
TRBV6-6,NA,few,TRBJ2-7,TGTGCCAGCAGCCCTAGGAACTACGAGCAGTACTTC,CASSPRNYEQYF
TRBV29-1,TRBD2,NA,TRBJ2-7,TGCAGCGTTGAAGACGGCGGGGGGCCCTCCTACGAGCAGTACTTC,CSVEDGGGPSYEQYF
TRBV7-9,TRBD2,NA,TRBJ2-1,TGTGCCAGCAGCACTAGCGTGTCCTACAATGAGCAGTTCTTC,CASSTSVSYNEQFF
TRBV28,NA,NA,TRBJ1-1,TGTGCCAGCACTGTATTGTGGGCCGGAGAAGCTTTCTTT,CASTVLWAGEAFF
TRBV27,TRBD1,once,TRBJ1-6,TGTGCCAGCAGAGACGGGACAGGGTCACAACCCCTCCACTTT,CASRDGTGSQPLHF
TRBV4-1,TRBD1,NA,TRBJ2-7,TGCGCCAGCAGCCAAGATCTCACAGGGGCCTCCTACGAGCAGTACTTC,CASSQDLTGASYEQYF
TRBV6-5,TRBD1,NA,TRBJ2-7,TGTGCCAGCAGCGCCGACAGGGGGCTTTTCTACGAGCAGTACTTC,CASSADRGLFYEQYF
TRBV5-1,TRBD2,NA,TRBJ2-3,TGCGCCAGCAGCTTTGTGGGACTAGCGGGAGGGAGCACAGATACGCAGTATTTT,CASSFVGLAGGSTDTQYF
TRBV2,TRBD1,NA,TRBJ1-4,TGTGCCAGCAGTGAGGGACAGCTTAATGAAAAACTGTTTTTT,CASSEGQLNEKLFF
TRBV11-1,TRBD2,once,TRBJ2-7,TGTGCCAGCAGCCCCAGCGGGAGGTTCTCCTACGAGCAGTACTTC,CASSPSGRFSYEQYF
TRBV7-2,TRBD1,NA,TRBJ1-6,TGTGCCAGCAGCCCACGGTTCACAGGGGTTAATTCACCCCTCCACTTT,CASSPRFTGVNSPLHF
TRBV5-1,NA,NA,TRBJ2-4,TGCGCCAGCAGCTTGGGCCTGGCTAGCGACATTCAGTACTTC,CASSLGLASDIQYF
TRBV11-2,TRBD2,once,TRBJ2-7,TGTGCCAGCAGACTCTCCGGGACTAGCACCTCCTACGAGCAGTACTTC,CASRLSGTSTSYEQYF
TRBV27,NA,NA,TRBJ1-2,TGTGCCAGCAGTCCCCGGACAGCTACCCCGTCCTATGGCTACACCTTC,CASSPRTATPSYGYTF
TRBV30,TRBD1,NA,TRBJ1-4,TGTGCCTGGAGCGGGACAGCAACTAATGAAAAACTGTTTTTT,CAWSGTATNEKLFF
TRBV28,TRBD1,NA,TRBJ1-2,TGTGCCAGCAGGCCAGGGACAGGTCGATATGGCTACACCTTC,CASRPGTGRYGYTF
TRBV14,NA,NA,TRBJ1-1,TGTGCCAGCAGCCATAAGAGCAGGGGCACTGAAGCTTTCTTT,CASSHKSRGTEAFF
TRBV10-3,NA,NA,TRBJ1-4,TGTGCCACCACTCCTGGGGCAGCTAATGAAAAACTGTTTTTT,CATTPGAANEKLFF
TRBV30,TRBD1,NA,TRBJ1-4,TGTGCCTGGAGTGGGCACACAGGGGGACTTGAAAAACTGTTTTTT,CAWSGHTGGLEKLFF
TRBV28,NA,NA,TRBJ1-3,TGTGCCAGCACATATAGCTCTGGAAACACCATATATTTT,CASTYSSGNTIYF
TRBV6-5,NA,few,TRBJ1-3,TGTGCCAGCGGTACAGGGCACTCTGGAAACACCATATATTTT,CASGTGHSGNTIYF
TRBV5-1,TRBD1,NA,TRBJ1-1,TGCGCCAGCAGCTTAGCGGGGGAAAGGGGGCTGTTGAACACTGAAGCTTTCTTT,CASSLAGERGLLNTEAFF
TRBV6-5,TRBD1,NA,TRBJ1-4,TGTGCCAGCAGCAGACAGGGGGCGCGGGAAAAACTGTTTTTT,CASSRQGAREKLFF
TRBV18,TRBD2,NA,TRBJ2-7,TGTGCCAGCTCTGGGACTAGCGGCACCTACGAGCAGTACTTC,CASSGTSGTYEQYF
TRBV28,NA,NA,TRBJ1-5,TGTGCCAGCAGTTTACTGACAGTAGGCCAGCCCCAGCATTTT,CASSLLTVGQPQHF